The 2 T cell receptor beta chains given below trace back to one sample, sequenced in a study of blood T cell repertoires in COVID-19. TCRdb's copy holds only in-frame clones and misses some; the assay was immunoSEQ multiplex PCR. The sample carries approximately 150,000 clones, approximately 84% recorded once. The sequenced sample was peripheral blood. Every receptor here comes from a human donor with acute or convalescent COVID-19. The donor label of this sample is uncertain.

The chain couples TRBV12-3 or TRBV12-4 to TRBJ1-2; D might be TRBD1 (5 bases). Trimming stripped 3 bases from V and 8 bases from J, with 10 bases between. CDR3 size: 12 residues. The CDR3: CASSFSGDGYTF. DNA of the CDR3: TGTGCCAGCAGTTTTTCGGGGGACGGCTACACCTTC.

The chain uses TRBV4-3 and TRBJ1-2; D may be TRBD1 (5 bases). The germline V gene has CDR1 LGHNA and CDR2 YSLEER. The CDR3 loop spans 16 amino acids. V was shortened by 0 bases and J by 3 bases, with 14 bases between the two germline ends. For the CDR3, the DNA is TGCGCCAGCAGCCAAGAAGTGAACAGGTTCTACTATGGCTACACCTTC. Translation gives CASSQEVNRFYYGYTF.